A selection of T cell receptor beta chains follows, all from one sample in a study of response to subunit inactivated influenza vaccine. Each CDR3 protein gets one entry after TCRdb re-called the RT-PCR reads with MiXCR. This sample has more than 150,000 distinct CDR3 sequences, with around a tenth found just once. The sequenced sample was non-naive T cells sorted from PBMCs, obtained on the day of vaccination. These receptors originate from a man aged 50 to 59 who received an inactivated influenza vaccine. The CDR3 runs from the conserved cysteine through the conserved F or W.

TRBJ2-1 TRBV6-4 CASSEQGWDEQFF
TRBJ1-1 TRBV11-1 CASSPKTGKRTEAFF
TRBJ2-1 TRBV20-1 CSAPVSPYNEQFF
TRBJ2-5 TRBV7-2 CASSSRRSQETQYF
TRBJ2-7 TRBV12-3/TRBV12-4 CASRRTGATYEQYF
TRBJ2-1 TRBV6-2/TRBV6-3 CASSYSISVPYNEQFF
TRBJ2-7 TRBV6-1 CASSDFGTANQYF
TRBJ2-2 TRBV25-1 CASSEQFGDTGELFF
TRBJ2-5 TRBV29-1 CSVPGQGGETQYF
TRBJ2-1 TRBV25-1 CASSESGGGYNEQFF
TRBJ1-6 TRBV7-9 CASSPGQVNSPLHF
TRBJ1-2 TRBV28 CASSARSQANYGYTF
TRBJ1-3 TRBV7-2 CASSPTRAGNTIYF
TRBJ2-3 TRBV20-1 CSARDFRGGTDTQYF
TRBJ2-7 TRBV20-1 CSAGRLGEQYF
TRBJ1-6 TRBV3-1 CASSQLTARANSPLHF
TRBJ2-5 TRBV5-1 CASSSGPLETQYF
TRBJ1-5 TRBV10-3 CAISESGGNQPQHF
TRBJ2-7 TRBV5-1 CASSLGGTSHEQYF
TRBJ2-3 TRBV11-2 CASSLGAGTQYF
TRBJ2-7 TRBV7-8 CASGLAGEQYF
TRBJ2-1 TRBV12-3/TRBV12-4 CASSPGQGSMEQFF
TRBJ2-7 TRBV20-1 CSARGPGVGEQYF
TRBJ2-5 TRBV4-1 CASSQDMSPGTQYF
TRBJ2-3 TRBV18 CASSDRRGKSTDTQYF
TRBJ2-3 TRBV5-1 CASSLSGDVVDTQYF
TRBJ2-7 TRBV6-1 CASTRSGNHYEQYF
TRBJ2-3 TRBV2 CASSKGTSGGRSTDTQYF
TRBJ1-3 TRBV15 CATSRDQGSGVTIYF
TRBJ2-7 TRBV7-8 CASSLGWGGTGIYEQYF
TRBJ1-4 TRBV6-5 CASSSPATNEKLFF
TRBJ1-6 TRBV9 CASSVGDSPLHF
TRBJ1-1 TRBV5-1 CASSPPGRYTEAFF
TRBJ2-5 TRBV7-2 CASSGGTSGRAWKTQYF
TRBJ2-7 TRBV5-6 CASSTLTGNYEQYF
TRBJ2-2 TRBV10-3 CAINQGQADTGELFF
TRBJ2-2 TRBV6-2/TRBV6-3 CASSVEAGPGELFF
TRBJ2-3 TRBV12-3/TRBV12-4 CASIQWAGAGADTQYF
TRBJ2-1 TRBV11-2 CASSLHFNSYQSSYNEQFF
TRBJ1-2 TRBV7-2 CATTGVYGYTF
TRBJ2-7 TRBV4-3 CASSLGTGDSKQYF
TRBJ2-7 TRBV28 CASSPIGTGEQYF
TRBJ1-3 TRBV4-2 CASSQPGSGNTIYF
TRBJ1-2 TRBV7-2 CASSRLEWGLGGYTF
TRBJ2-7 TRBV18 CASSPPAGTYEQYF
TRBJ2-1 TRBV20-1 CSARGTPSAGYNEQFF
TRBJ2-4 TRBV29-1 CSVDGGENIQYF
TRBJ2-7 TRBV9 CASIKGQGSFTYEQYF
TRBJ2-5 TRBV5-1 CASSFQGASETQYF
TRBJ2-3 TRBV5-1 CATSSRGKTSTDTQYF